The 25 T cell receptor beta chains below come from one sample, sequenced in a study of shared clonotypes between healthy human individuals. Profiled with immunoSEQ multiplex PCR; TCRdb holds only in-frame clones, not every one. The repertoire includes about 2 million clones, about 95% of them detected once, and around 1.1% sits in the top ten. The naive CD8 subset, CD45RO-negative cells positively selected for CCR7, excluded terminally differentiated effector memory CD45RA+ cells. Sample: naive CD8+ T cells sorted from blood. These receptors originate from a man between 18 and 29 years old in good health.

The chain couples TRBV5-5 to TRBJ2-7, with TRBD2 identical over 12 bases. This CDR3 is built from 13 residues. V dropped 7 bases and J dropped 3; count of bases not matched to a gene: 2. The germline V gene has CDR1 SGHKS and CDR2 YYEKEE (reference sequence). The CDR3 sequence: CASGLAGYYEQYF. CDR3 bases: TGTGCCAGCGGACTAGCGGGGTACTACGAGCAGTACTTC.

Here the CDR3 DNA reads TGTGCCAGCAGCTTAGGGGCAGGCTATTACGAGCAGTACTTC. This gives the protein CASSLGAGYYEQYF. The chain links TRBV7-8 to TRBJ2-7; D remains ambiguous. With 1 base removed from V and 4 bases from J, the gap between germline ends came to 11 bases. The CDR3 contains 14 residues. Germline assignment: CDR1 SGHVS and CDR2 FQNEAQ.

This chain connects TRBV2 to TRBJ2-3; D is ambiguous. Trimming cost V 2 bases and J 0 bases, with 12 bases left between them. CDR1 is SNHLY and CDR2 is FYNNEI in the germline V gene. CDR3 length: 16 residues. CDR3 residues: CASSEQWQESTDTQYF. CDR3 DNA: TGTGCCAGCAGTGAACAGTGGCAGGAAAGCACAGATACGCAGTATTTT.

This chain's CDR3 is CASSHLRAGITDTQYF. CDR3 in DNA: TGCGCCAGCAGCCACCTAAGGGCGGGTATCACAGATACGCAGTATTTT. The chain is built from TRBV4-1 and TRBJ2-3, with D perhaps TRBD2 (5 bases). The CDR3 runs to 16 residues. Germline V gene data show CDR1 as MGHRA and CDR2 as YSYEKL. Trimming stripped 3 bases from V and 2 bases from J, with 15 bases between.

The rearrangement joins TRBV7-8 to TRBJ2-3; 9 nucleotides align to TRBD2. The V gene end was trimmed by 4 bases and the J gene end by 4 bases; junction bases not matched to a gene: 6. Germline-derived CDR1 and CDR2 are SGHVS and FQNEAQ. The CDR3 loop spans 15 amino acids. The chain's CDR3 is CASSSVAGAADTQYF. In DNA, the CDR3 is TGTGCCAGCAGCTCCGTAGCGGGAGCCGCAGATACGCAGTATTTT.

The chain carries TRBV14 and TRBJ2-7, with D hard to call. The V gene lost 2 bases and the J gene lost 1 base, with 6 bases spanning the gap. Germline V gives CDR1 SGHDN, CDR2 FVKESK. This CDR3 is built from 13 residues. The CDR3 sequence is CASSQLESYEQYF. The CDR3 DNA follows: TGTGCCAGCAGCCAATTGGAGTCCTACGAGCAGTACTTC.

The CDR3 DNA reads TGTGCCAGCCGCACGGAGACAGGGGTTAACACCGGGGAGCTGTTTTTT. It translates to CASRTETGVNTGELFF. V and J are TRBV7-9 and TRBJ2-2, with 8 bases aligning to TRBD1. The CDR3 contains 16 residues. Germline-derived CDR1 and CDR2 are SEHNR and FQNEAQ (reference sequence). The J segment lost 2 bases and the V segment lost 8 bases, leaving 10 bases of the junction unmatched. The variable domain in full, completed from reference TRBV7-9 and TRBJ2-2, reads DTGVSQNPRHKITKRGQNVTFRCDPISEHNRLYWYRQTLGQGPEFLTYFQNEAQLEKSRLLSDRFSAERPKGSFSTLEIQRTEQGDSAMYLCASRTETGVNTGELFFGEGSRLTVL.

The genes are TRBV13 and TRBJ2-7; D ambiguous. From germline, CDR1 is PRHDT and CDR2 FYEKMQ (reference sequence). The CDR3 sequence is 13 residues long. Deletions cut 6 bases from V and 2 bases from J, with 11 bases between. As DNA, the CDR3 is TGTGCCAGCAGGGAATGGGGTGCCTACGAGCAGTACTTC. It codes for CASREWGAYEQYF.

CDR3 coding DNA: TGTGCCTGGTGTAGCGGGAGCGAGCAGTACTTC. This codes for CAWCSGSEQYF. The V call is TRBV30, the J call TRBJ2-7; 9 bases match TRBD2. Trimming took 5 bases from V and 6 from J; bases not matched to a gene: 2. The germline V gene has CDR1 GTSNPN and CDR2 SVGIG (reference sequence). The CDR3 loop spans 11 amino acids.

In DNA, the CDR3 is TGTGCCAGCAGAACTGGACAGTACAATCAGCCCCAGCATTTT. This translates into CASRTGQYNQPQHF. The chain recombines TRBV6-5 with TRBJ1-5; TRBD1 might be the D (6 bases). CDR1 is MNHEY and CDR2 is SVGAGI in the germline V gene. The CDR3 runs to 14 residues. V was pared by 6 bases and J by 3 bases, with 12 bases between.

The chain recombines TRBV7-9 with TRBJ2-7; D is perhaps TRBD1 (5 bases). There are 15 residues in the CDR3. From germline, CDR1 is SEHNR and CDR2 FQNEAQ (reference sequence). With 5 bases removed from V and 2 bases from J, the gap between germline ends came to 16 bases. The CDR3, as DNA: TGTGCCAGCAGCAAGGGGCAGGGTGCAACCTACGAGCAGTACTTC. As protein: CASSKGQGATYEQYF.

This clone was recorded only once. This rearrangement joins TRBV19 to TRBJ2-7; D not certain. The germline CDR1 and CDR2 sequences are LNHDA and SQIVND (reference sequence). The CDR3 has 13 residues. The V end was cut by 3 bases, the J end by 7 bases, with 13 bases between. The CDR3 region is CASSILGIGEQYF. In DNA, the CDR3 is TGTGCCAGTAGTATTTTGGGAATCGGGGAGCAGTACTTC.

This clone appeared once. The chain links TRBV4-1 to TRBJ2-7; 9 bases line up with TRBD1. Trimming took 5 bases from V and 7 from J; bases not matched to a gene: 9. CDR3 length: 14 amino acids. Germline V gene sequence: CDR1 MGHRA, CDR2 YSYEKL. CDR3 DNA: TGCGCCAGCAGCACTGTGGACAGGGGATGGGAGCAGTACTTC. It specifies CASSTVDRGWEQYF.

The chain's CDR3 is CASSVVPSDYNEQFF. The CDR3 coding sequence is TGTGCCAGCAGCGTAGTCCCGAGCGATTACAATGAGCAGTTCTTC. V is TRBV9 and J is TRBJ2-1; D is unresolved. V lost 0 bases and J lost 4, with 11 bases in between. The V gene's germline CDR1 is SGDLS and CDR2 YYNGEE. This CDR3 has 15 amino acids.

The chain couples TRBV27 to TRBJ2-3, with 8 bases lining up with TRBD2. Germline V gene data show CDR1 as MNHEY and CDR2 as SMNVEV (reference sequence). J lost 2 bases, V lost 4 bases, and 5 bases had no gene match. The CDR3 covers 15 residues. CDR3 coding DNA: TGTGCCAGCAGTTCAGGACTAGCCCCCACAGATACGCAGTATTTT. It is translated as CASSSGLAPTDTQYF.

The V call is TRBV6-5, the J call TRBJ1-4; D is perhaps TRBD1 (6 bases). This CDR3 is built from 15 residues. Germline values: CDR1 MNHEY, CDR2 SVGAGI. V was cut by 0 bases and J by 7 bases, with 12 bases left in between. In DNA, the CDR3 is TGTGCCAGCAGTTACTCAACAGGGAATACTGAAAAACTGTTTTTT. Translating gives CASSYSTGNTEKLFF.

This chain uses TRBV4-2 with TRBJ2-3; 7 nucleotides match TRBD1. Germline CDR1 is LGHNA and CDR2 is YNFKEQ. This CDR3 comprises 17 residues. Trimming cost V 0 bases and J 4 bases; bases outside gene matches: 10. CDR3 nucleotides: TGTGCCAGCAGCCAAGATGGGAGACAGGGTAGGGCAGATACGCAGTATTTT. It yields the protein CASSQDGRQGRADTQYF.

This sequence joins TRBV28 and TRBJ1-6, with D possibly TRBD1 on 5 matching bases. Germline V CDR1 and CDR2: MDHEN, SYDVKM. The CDR3 sequence is 15 residues long. Trimming left V 2 bases short and J 7 bases short, with 12 bases between. The CDR3 coding sequence is TGTGCCAGCAGTTTACGGGGGGTTGCGAATTCACCCCTCCACTTT. This gives the protein CASSLRGVANSPLHF.

The J gene is TRBJ1-1, the V gene TRBV5-1; D not certain. The CDR3 contains 15 residues. The germline CDR1 and CDR2 sequences are SGHRS and YFSETQ. V was trimmed by 4 bases and J by 0 bases, leaving 13 bases between them. The CDR3 sequence is CASSDTAIMNTEAFF. The CDR3 DNA is TGCGCCAGCAGCGACACGGCAATCATGAACACTGAAGCTTTCTTT.

There are a few counts of this clone. This same CDR3 is encoded by further DNA sequences in the sample. The rearrangement uses TRBV30 and TRBJ1-5; 9 bases map to TRBD1. V lost 1 base to trimming and J lost 6 bases; unmatched junction nucleotides: 4. Germline V gives CDR1 GTSNPN, CDR2 SVGIG (reference sequence). The CDR3 has 14 amino acids. As DNA, the CDR3 is TGTGCCTGGAGTGGGGGACAGGGCGGTCAGCCCCAGCATTTT. As protein: CAWSGGQGGQPQHF.

The rearrangement uses TRBV11-2 and TRBJ2-5; a weak D match, TRBD2 (5 bases). Germline V CDR1 and CDR2: SGHAT, FQNNGV. The V gene lost 5 bases and the J gene lost 7 bases, with 17 bases spanning the gap. The CDR3 is 14 amino acids. This CDR3 is CASSQPEAEGTQYF. DNA of the CDR3: TGTGCCAGCAGCCAACCGGAGGCCGAGGGGACCCAGTACTTC.

This chain joins TRBV5-6 and TRBJ2-3, with TRBD2 matching over 10 bases. V was pared by 4 bases and J by 3 bases, with 5 bases of the junction left unmatched. This CDR3 is built from 15 residues. Germline CDR1 SGHDT, CDR2 YYEEEE. CDR3 in DNA: TGTGCCAGCAGCGGCCTAGCGGGAGCTACAGATACGCAGTATTTT. Translated, it gives CASSGLAGATDTQYF.

Comments on this clone: Other nucleotide sequences in the sample specify the same CDR3. This chain uses TRBV6-5 with TRBJ1-6, with 9 bases identical to TRBD1. This CDR3 is built from 16 residues. CDR1 MNHEY and CDR2 SVGAGI come from the germline V gene. J lost 3 bases, V lost 2 bases, and 2 bases had no gene match. This CDR3 reads CASSYGQGLYNSPLHF. For the CDR3, the DNA is TGTGCCAGCAGTTACGGACAGGGGCTCTATAATTCACCCCTCCACTTT.

The CDR3 coding sequence is TGTGCCAGTATGGAGGGGGATAATGAAAAACTGTTTTTT. This encodes CASMEGDNEKLFF. The rearrangement links TRBV19 to TRBJ1-4, with D possibly matching TRBD1 (6 bases). Germline values: CDR1 LNHDA, CDR2 SQIVND (reference sequence). Between the trimmed V and J ends, which lost 7 bases and 4 bases, there was a span of 10 bases. The CDR3 has 13 residues.

The chain links TRBV11-3 to TRBJ2-7; the match to TRBD1 covers 7 bases. Germline CDR1 and CDR2: SGHNT and YENEEA. The CDR3 runs 14 residues. V shed 7 bases, J shed 4 bases, and the junction held 10 bases outside the gene matches. CDR3 sequence: CASKGFGTDYEQYF. CDR3 DNA sequence: TGTGCCAGCAAAGGTTTCGGGACAGATTACGAGCAGTACTTC.